Each of the 31 T cell receptor beta chains below was sequenced from the same sample in a study of human T cells and chemical hapten exposure. TCRdb called the RACE reads again in MiXCR, with one record for every CDR3 protein. The repertoire holds 84,000 or so distinct CDR3 sequences, with more than 8.5% as singletons. Time point here: patch test 2, 6 weeks after DPC sensitization. Treatment denoted: therapeutic diphenylcyclopropenone sensitization with weekly scalp DPC. Sequences were derived from whole blood, sampled in connection with sensitization to the hapten diphenylcyclopropenone (DPC). The receptors derive from a woman in her 30s with alopecia areata. Some clones in this sample may be carry-over from other donors' samples.

The chain has TRBV7-2 and TRBJ1-5; no firm D call. The CDR3 is 15 residues long. Trimming removed 5 bases at V and 6 bases at J, with 17 bases between. Germline CDR1 is SGHTA and CDR2 is FQGNSA. The CDR3 sequence: CASSASMASGQPQHF. CDR3 DNA: TGTGCCAGCAGCGCAAGTATGGCCTCAGGTCAGCCCCAGCATTTT.

The table lists this clonotype with many counts. V usage is TRBV7-2 and J usage is TRBJ2-3, with 8 bases matching TRBD1. Germline CDR1 reads SGHTA; CDR2 reads FQGNSA. The V segment lost 5 bases and the J segment 11 bases; nucleotides outside the gene matches: 12. CDR3 length: 14 residues. CDR3 in DNA: TGTGCCAGCAGCCAGGACAGGGCAAATAACAAGCAGTATTTT. Protein product: CASSQDRANNKQYF.

The chain uses TRBV7-9 and TRBJ2-7; TRBD2 matches at 11 bases. The CDR3 is 13 residues long. Germline CDR1 is SEHNR and CDR2 is FQNEAQ (reference sequence). Trimming at V came to 8 bases and at J to 2 bases, leaving 2 bases not matched to a gene. The CDR3 DNA reads as TGTGCCAGCCAGGGACTAGCGGCCTACGAGCAGTACTTC. Protein: CASQGLAAYEQYF.

This clonotype was seen many times. This chain links TRBV5-1 with TRBJ2-6; D is possibly TRBD1 (5 bases). Germline V lookup: CDR1 SGHRS, CDR2 YFSETQ. Deletions cut 0 bases from V and 0 bases from J, with 13 bases between. The CDR3 has 18 amino acids. Here the CDR3 reads CASSLVAAGNSGANVLTF. The CDR3 bases are TGCGCCAGCAGCTTGGTTGCGGCAGGGAACTCTGGGGCCAACGTCCTGACTTTC.

This clonotype was recorded a few times. The rearrangement uses TRBV5-1 and TRBJ2-5; 7 nucleotides line up with TRBD1. This CDR3 region has 13 residues. Germline loops: CDR1 SGHRS, CDR2 YFSETQ. Trimming removed 6 bases from V and 4 bases from J; junction bases left unmatched: 6. CDR3 nucleotide sequence: TGCGCCAGCACCCAGACAGGGAGAGAGACCCAGTACTTC. This codes for CASTQTGRETQYF.

This clonotype was observed at least ten times. This rearrangement joins TRBV12-3 or TRBV12-4 to TRBJ1-5; D is ambiguous. The germline V and J ends were trimmed by 7 bases and 0 bases, with 10 bases remaining between them. The CDR3 covers 14 residues. The CDR3 region is CASMEGHSNQPQHF. The CDR3 DNA is TGTGCCAGCATGGAGGGTCATAGCAATCAGCCCCAGCATTTT.

CDR3 coding DNA: TGTGCCAGCTCACAAGATATCGGGGCCGACACTGAAGCTTTCTTT. It specifies CASSQDIGADTEAFF. The gene calls are TRBV18 and TRBJ1-1; weak D call: TRBD1 (5 bases). The CDR3 runs to 15 residues. With 4 bases removed from V and 3 bases from J, the gap between germline ends came to 15 bases. CDR1 KGHSH and CDR2 LQKENI come from the germline V gene.

This clonotype has ten or more counts. V gene TRBV27 combines with J gene TRBJ2-2, with D unresolved. The CDR3 extends over 14 amino acids. Trimming removed 5 bases at V and 4 bases at J, with 11 bases between. The germline gives CDR1 MNHEY, CDR2 SMNVEV (reference sequence). The CDR3, as DNA: TGTGCCAGCAGTCCTCGAGGCGGCACCGGGGAGCTGTTTTTT. Residues: CASSPRGGTGELFF.

This clonotype was counted ten times or more. The chain uses TRBV3-1 and TRBJ1-5; no definite D call. Per germline, CDR1 LGHDT and CDR2 YNNKEL (reference sequence). With 0 bases removed from V and 3 bases from J, the gap between germline ends came to 12 bases. This CDR3 contains 16 residues. Here the CDR3 reads CASSQDMSAINQPQHF. CDR3 in DNA: TGTGCCAGCAGCCAAGATATGTCAGCTATCAATCAGCCCCAGCATTTT.

CDR3 residues: CATSQVLDRAYTF. The CDR3 DNA reads as TGTGCCACCTCGCAGGTCTTAGACAGAGCCTACACCTTC. This chain links TRBV15 with TRBJ1-2, with D maybe TRBD1 (5 bases). There are 13 residues in the CDR3. The ends were cut back, 8 bases at V and 10 bases at J, with 20 bases in the middle. Germline loops: CDR1 LNHNV, CDR2 YYDKDF (reference sequence).

The chain combines TRBV5-1 with TRBJ2-3; D may be TRBD1 or TRBD2 (5 bases each). V was trimmed by 1 base and J by 0 bases, leaving 9 bases between them. CDR3 length: 15 residues. CDR1 is SGHRS, CDR2 YFSETQ, per germline. DNA of the CDR3: TGCGCCAGCAGCTTGACGGGGCTGAGCACAGATACGCAGTATTTT. It translates to CASSLTGLSTDTQYF.

This clonotype was counted many times. V and J are TRBV6-1 and TRBJ2-1; the D gene is possibly TRBD2 (6 bases). The CDR3 extends over 18 amino acids. The germline CDR1 and CDR2 sequences are MNHNS and SASEGT. The V end lost 2 bases, the J end lost 0 bases, and 17 bases lay between the germline ends. The CDR3 DNA reads TGTGCCAGCAGTGAACTCCCTCTAGCGAAAAGCTCCTACAATGAGCAGTTCTTC. This codes for CASSELPLAKSSYNEQFF.

The rearrangement links TRBV28 to TRBJ1-1; the D gene is possibly TRBD1 (5 bases). The CDR3 totals 13 residues. V was shortened by 5 bases and J by 5 bases, with 12 bases between the two germline ends. Germline lookup yields CDR1 MDHEN and CDR2 SYDVKM. The CDR3 loop reads CASSPNQGTEAFF. As DNA, the CDR3 is TGTGCCAGCAGTCCAAACCAGGGAACTGAAGCTTTCTTT.

This clonotype was counted many times. This chain joins TRBV27 and TRBJ1-5, with a weak D call TRBD1 (5 bases). Between the trimmed V and J ends, which lost 5 bases and 4 bases, there was a span of 15 bases. CDR3 length equals 15 residues. Germline V gene data show CDR1 as MNHEY and CDR2 as SMNVEV (reference sequence). CDR3 residues: CASSARGAGNQPQHF. Here the CDR3 DNA reads TGTGCCAGCAGTGCCCGTGGGGCAGGGAATCAGCCCCAGCATTTT.

The chain uses TRBV6-5 and TRBJ1-4, with TRBD1 identical over 8 bases. CDR1 MNHEY and CDR2 SVGAGI come from the germline V gene. Losses at the gene ends were 2 bases for V and 8 bases for J; bases not matched to a gene: 16. The CDR3 length is 18 residues. The CDR3 spells CASSYKINRGAVGEKLFF. The CDR3 DNA sequence: TGTGCCAGCAGTTACAAAATCAACAGGGGGGCAGTAGGCGAAAAACTGTTTTTT.

Ten or more counts support this clonotype. This sequence joins TRBV28 and TRBJ2-1, with 7 positions matching TRBD1. CDR1 and CDR2 (germline): MDHEN, SYDVKM. V shed 5 bases and J 0 bases; nucleotides not matched to a gene: 10. This CDR3 is 17 amino acids long. DNA for the CDR3: TGTGCCAGCAGTCCGCCTGCGACAGGGCGCTCCTACAATGAGCAGTTCTTC. It codes for CASSPPATGRSYNEQFF.

In this sample, this clonotype turned up many times. V usage is TRBV7-2 and J usage is TRBJ2-3; D not resolved. CDR3 length equals 14 residues. V shed 5 bases and J shed 1 base, with 10 bases lying between them. Germline V gives CDR1 SGHTA, CDR2 FQGNSA. The CDR3 loop reads CASSPSAGTDTQYF. CDR3 nucleotide sequence: TGTGCCAGCAGCCCCAGTGCCGGCACAGATACGCAGTATTTT.

This clonotype occurred many times. V usage is TRBV3-1 and J usage is TRBJ2-7; the match to TRBD2 covers 8 bases. The CDR3 is 15 residues long. After removal of 0 bases from V and 3 bases from J, the junction contained 4 bases not matched to a gene. Germline V gene lookup returns CDR1 LGHDT and CDR2 YNNKEL (reference sequence). CDR3 sequence (DNA): TGTGCCAGCAGCCAAGATCGCGGGGGGCACTACGAGCAGTACTTC. As protein: CASSQDRGGHYEQYF.

In this sample, this clonotype turned up many times. The chain couples TRBV10-3 to TRBJ2-1; the D gene could be TRBD1 or TRBD2 (5 bases each). The ends were cut back, 0 bases at V and 7 bases at J, with 13 bases in the middle. The germline V gene has CDR1 ENHRY and CDR2 SYGVKD. This CDR3 region has 15 residues. The chain's CDR3 is CAISESGTNGNEQFF. In DNA form, the CDR3 reads TGTGCCATCAGTGAGTCCGGGACCAACGGAAATGAGCAGTTCTTC.

This clonotype was observed at least ten times. The V and J genes are TRBV27 and TRBJ2-7, with 9 bases that match TRBD1. Germline V gene sequence: CDR1 MNHEY, CDR2 SMNVEV (reference sequence). CDR3 size: 14 residues. V lost 5 bases and J lost 4; bases outside the gene matches: 6. CDR3: CASSRDREKYEQYF. The CDR3 DNA reads as TGTGCCAGCAGTCGGGACAGGGAGAAGTACGAGCAGTACTTC.

This clonotype was counted many times. V gene TRBV20-1 combines with J gene TRBJ1-1; D ambiguous. V gave up 1 base and J gave up 0 bases, with 6 bases separating them. This CDR3 contains 13 residues. CDR1 DFQATT and CDR2 SNEGSKA come from the germline V gene (reference sequence). The CDR3 is CSARVPMNTEAFF. In DNA, the CDR3 is TGCAGTGCTAGAGTCCCGATGAACACTGAAGCTTTCTTT.

This clonotype was counted at least ten times. This chain connects TRBV5-4 to TRBJ1-2; D call uncertain. V was trimmed by 4 bases and J by 0 bases, leaving 10 bases between them. From germline, CDR1 is SGHNT and CDR2 YYREEE (reference sequence). The CDR3 has 14 amino acids. In DNA, the CDR3 is TGTGCCAGCAGCCCGACCCTGGCTAACTATGGCTACACCTTC. This translates into CASSPTLANYGYTF. Variable domain in full (rest from reference TRBV5-4 and TRBJ1-2): ETGVTQSPTHLIKTRGQQVTLRCSSQSGHNTVSWYQQALGQGPQFIFQYYREEENGRGNFPPRFSGLQFPNYSSELNVNALELDDSALYLCASSPTLANYGYTFGSGTRLTVV.

This clonotype appeared many times. The rearrangement links TRBV20-1 to TRBJ2-1; D is ambiguous. The CDR3 covers 14 residues. Between the trimmed V and J ends, which lost 2 bases and 4 bases, there was a span of 12 bases. Germline CDR1 DFQATT, CDR2 SNEGSKA (reference sequence). The CDR3 DNA reads as TGCAGTGCTAGAAGGCTTCCCATTTACAATGAGCAGTTCTTC. Translation gives CSARRLPIYNEQFF.

The gene calls are TRBV13 and TRBJ2-2; D gene uncertain. From germline, CDR1 is PRHDT and CDR2 FYEKMQ (reference sequence). The CDR3 is made up of 12 amino acids. Trimming left V 2 bases short and J 6 bases short, with 4 bases between. The CDR3 coding sequence is TGTGCCAGCAGCTTAATCCCCGGGGAGCTGTTTTTT. Its protein is CASSLIPGELFF.

This clonotype appeared many times. The CDR3 DNA sequence: TGTGCCAGCAGTTACTCGCCGCAAGGACCGATTGAGCAGTTCTTC. Translating it yields CASSYSPQGPIEQFF. The chain employs TRBV6-5 and TRBJ2-1; the D is unclear. Trimming pared 0 bases from V and 9 bases from J, leaving 15 bases between. From germline, CDR1 is MNHEY and CDR2 SVGAGI. The CDR3 is 15 amino acids.

This clonotype was counted between two and nine times. This chain uses TRBV29-1 with TRBJ2-3; D is tentatively TRBD1 or TRBD2 (6 bases each). V was pared by 3 bases and J by 0 bases, with 10 bases between. Germline V gene lookup returns CDR1 SQVTM and CDR2 ANQGSEA. This CDR3 is 14 amino acids long. CDR3 coding DNA: TGCAGCGTTGATGGGGGGCCCAGCACAGATACGCAGTATTTT. It specifies CSVDGGPSTDTQYF.

In its sample, this clonotype was seen many times. The chain links TRBV20-1 to TRBJ1-6, with D unclear. The CDR3 runs 13 residues. CDR1 is DFQATT, CDR2 SNEGSKA, per germline (reference sequence). Trimming removed 3 bases at V and 9 bases at J, with 12 bases between. This chain's CDR3 is CSASGDTPSPLHF. CDR3 coding DNA: TGCAGTGCTAGTGGTGACACACCTTCACCCCTCCACTTT.

This clonotype was detected only a few times. This chain joins TRBV6-1 and TRBJ2-1; 13 bases align to TRBD2. CDR3 length equals 14 residues. CDR1 and CDR2 (germline): MNHNS, SASEGT. V was pared by 9 bases and J by 6 bases, with 5 bases of the junction left unmatched. This chain's CDR3 is CASHTSGRANEQFF. The DNA for the CDR3 is TGTGCCAGTCATACTAGCGGGAGGGCCAATGAGCAGTTCTTC.

The chain is built from TRBV29-1 and TRBJ2-1; 9 positions agree with TRBD2. Germline V CDR1 and CDR2: SQVTM, ANQGSEA. The CDR3 covers 15 residues. The V and J ends lost 4 bases and 6 bases, in that order; junction bases with no gene match: 10. The CDR3 DNA reads TGCAGCGTTGGAGCGGGAGGCCCTAATTCCAATGAGCAGTTCTTC. Its translation: CSVGAGGPNSNEQFF.

This clonotype has just a few counts. The chain is built from TRBV7-9 and TRBJ2-2, with D hard to call. Trimming shortened V by 1 base and J by 4 bases, and 10 bases separated the two germline ends. Germline V gene sequence: CDR1 SEHNR, CDR2 FQNEAQ (reference sequence). The CDR3 runs 15 residues. The CDR3 loop reads CASSLGRTGTGELFF. The CDR3 nucleotides read TGTGCCAGCAGCTTAGGCAGAACCGGCACCGGGGAGCTGTTTTTT.

This clonotype has only a few counts. The chain uses TRBV5-1 and TRBJ2-1; TRBD2 is a possible D gene (5 bases). The length of the CDR3 is 14 residues. The germline V gene has CDR1 SGHRS and CDR2 YFSETQ. V lost 4 bases to trimming and J lost 5 bases, with 13 bases between them. The CDR3 nucleotides read TGCGCCAGCAGCCCCAGGACTTTAGACAATGAGCAGTTCTTC. Encoded protein: CASSPRTLDNEQFF.